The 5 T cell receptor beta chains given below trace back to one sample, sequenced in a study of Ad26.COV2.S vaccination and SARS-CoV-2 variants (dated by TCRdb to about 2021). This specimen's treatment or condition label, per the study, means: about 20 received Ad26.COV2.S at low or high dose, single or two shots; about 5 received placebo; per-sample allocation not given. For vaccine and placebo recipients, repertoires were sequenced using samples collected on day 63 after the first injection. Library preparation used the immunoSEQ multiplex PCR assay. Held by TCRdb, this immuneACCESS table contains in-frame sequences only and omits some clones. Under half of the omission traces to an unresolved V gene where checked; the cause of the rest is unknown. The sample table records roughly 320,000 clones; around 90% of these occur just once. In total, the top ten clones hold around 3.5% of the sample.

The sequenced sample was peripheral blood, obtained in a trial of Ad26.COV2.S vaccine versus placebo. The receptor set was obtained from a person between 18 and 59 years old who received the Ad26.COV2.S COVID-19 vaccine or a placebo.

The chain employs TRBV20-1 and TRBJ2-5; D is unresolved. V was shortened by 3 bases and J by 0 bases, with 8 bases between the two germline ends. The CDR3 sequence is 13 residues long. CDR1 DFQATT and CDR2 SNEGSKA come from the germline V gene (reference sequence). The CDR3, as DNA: TGCAGTGCTAGTTGGGCGGACCAAGAGACCCAGTACTTC. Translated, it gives CSASWADQETQYF.

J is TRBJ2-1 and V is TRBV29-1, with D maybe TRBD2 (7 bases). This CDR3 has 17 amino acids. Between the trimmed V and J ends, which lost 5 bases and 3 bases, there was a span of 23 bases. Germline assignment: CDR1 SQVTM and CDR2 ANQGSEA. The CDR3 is CSVKRLGGALLYNEQFF. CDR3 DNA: TGCAGCGTTAAACGGTTAGGGGGGGCCCTCCTCTACAATGAGCAGTTCTTC.

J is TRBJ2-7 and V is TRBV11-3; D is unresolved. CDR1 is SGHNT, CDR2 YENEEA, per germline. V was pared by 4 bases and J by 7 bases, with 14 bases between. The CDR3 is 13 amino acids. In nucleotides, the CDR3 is TGTGCCAGCAGCTCCAACCCGTCAGGAGAGCAGTACTTC. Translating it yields CASSSNPSGEQYF. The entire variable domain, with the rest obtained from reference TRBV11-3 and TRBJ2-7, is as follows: EAGVVQSPRYKIIEKKQPVAFWCNPISGHNTLYWYLQNLGQGPELLIRYENEEAVDDSQLPKDRFSAERLKGVDSTLKIQPAELGDSAVYLCASSSNPSGEQYFGPGTRLTVT.

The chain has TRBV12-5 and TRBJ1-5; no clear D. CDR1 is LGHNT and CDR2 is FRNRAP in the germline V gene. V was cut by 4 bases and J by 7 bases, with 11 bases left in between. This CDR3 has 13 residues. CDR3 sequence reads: CASGSIGPQPQHF. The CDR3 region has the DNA TGTGCTAGTGGTTCGATAGGGCCACAGCCCCAGCATTTT.

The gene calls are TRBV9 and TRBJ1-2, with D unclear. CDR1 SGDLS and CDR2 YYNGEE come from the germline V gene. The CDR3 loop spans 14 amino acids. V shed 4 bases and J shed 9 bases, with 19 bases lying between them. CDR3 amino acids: CASSLRTGKESYTF. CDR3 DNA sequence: TGTGCCAGCAGCCTACGGACTGGTAAAGAAAGCTACACCTTC.